What follows are 2 T cell receptor beta chains derived from one specimen sequenced in a study of cytomegalovirus exposure and HLA in healthy donors. The PCR had 60 Vbeta and 13 Jbeta primers. Produced via immunoSEQ multiplex PCR; TCRdb's table is partial and in-frame only. The table lists hundreds of thousands of clones, roughly 90% of them singletons, with approximately 2.2% in the top ten. Specimen: PBMCs. The receptors were sampled from a woman aged 18-29 years in good health and CMV-seronegative.

This clone was detected once. The chain recombines TRBV21-1 with TRBJ2-7; the table gives TRBD2 as D, unverified against the DNA. TRBV21-1 is listed as a pseudogene. CDR3 size: 13 residues. This CDR3 is CASSLRGSHEQYF. CDR3 nucleotides: TGTGCCAGCAGCCTCCGAGGGAGCCACGAGCAGTACTTC.

The V call is TRBV6-6, the J call TRBJ2-1, with unresolved D. V lost 3 bases and J lost 7, with 7 bases in between. There are 12 residues in the CDR3. CDR1 is MNHNY, CDR2 SVGAGI, per germline (reference sequence). The CDR3 sequence: CASSYVDNEQFF. The CDR3 DNA reads as TGTGCCAGCAGTTATGTAGATAATGAGCAGTTCTTC.